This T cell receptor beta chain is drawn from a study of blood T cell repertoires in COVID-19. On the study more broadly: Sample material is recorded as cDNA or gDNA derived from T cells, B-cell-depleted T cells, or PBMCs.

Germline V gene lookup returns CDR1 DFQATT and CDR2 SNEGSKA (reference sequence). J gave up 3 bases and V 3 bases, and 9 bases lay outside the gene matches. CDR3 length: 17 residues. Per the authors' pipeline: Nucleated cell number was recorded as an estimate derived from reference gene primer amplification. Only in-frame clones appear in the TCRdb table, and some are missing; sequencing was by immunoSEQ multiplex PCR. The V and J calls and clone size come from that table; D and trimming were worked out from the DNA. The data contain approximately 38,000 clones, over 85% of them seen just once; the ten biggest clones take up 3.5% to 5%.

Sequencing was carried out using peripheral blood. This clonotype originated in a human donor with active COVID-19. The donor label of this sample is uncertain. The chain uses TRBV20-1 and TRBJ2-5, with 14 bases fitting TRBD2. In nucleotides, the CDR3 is TGCAGTGCTAGTGTGACTAGCGGGGGGGTAGTTGAAGAGACCCAGTACTTC. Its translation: CSASVTSGGVVEETQYF.